This T cell receptor beta chain appears in the sequencing data of a study of blood T cell repertoires in COVID-19 (dated by TCRdb to the early 2020s). Some background on the complete study: The collaborator samples originated in the United States, Italy and Spain and spanned the acute and convalescent phases of COVID-19. The dataset comprised deeply sampled blood TCRbeta repertoires from subjects exposed to, actively infected with, or recovered from COVID-19. Where HLA class I and class II types were available, the types were taken from metadata supplied by the sample provider, not from assay-based typing. Samples were obtained from the ongoing ImmuneRACE study (first 160 participants) and from over 1,000 subjects provided by 6 global collaborators. The repertoires were released in a freely available public database intended as a resource for research on the immune response to SARS-CoV-2. The prospective study material was composed of cDNA or gDNA derived from T cells, B-cell-depleted T cells, or PBMCs. A de-identified subject ID, COVID-19 status, age in years and sex were almost always included in the sample metadata. Overall study outcomes, separate from this receptor: The quantity of clinical and demographic metadata differed by source and by participant and was supplied without curation.

Samples from volunteer blood donors who had recovered from COVID-19 were contributed by a second Seattle source. Collaborating institutions collected whole blood in K2EDTA tubes following their own protocols. For TCRbeta analysis, collaborators shipped samples in one of three forms: frozen whole blood, isolated PBMCs, or DNA extracted from either of those sample types. For this clone: Its antigen has not been determined. No base quality values were provided; no much bigger clone lies one nucleotide off.

V has 5 bases trimmed and J has 0 bases trimmed; junction bases matching no gene number 6. From a lookup of the germline V gene, CDR1 and CDR2 are SGHVS and FNYEAQ. From cysteine to phenylalanine, the CDR3 is 18 amino acids long. Kept here is only the CDR3 DNA, which spans 54 bases and is read in frame from base 1. The immunoSEQ Assay, a bias-controlled multiplex PCR, was used to amplify TCRbeta CDR3 regions from genomic DNA. The paper's data handling went like this. Within the assay, amplification of reference gene primers was used to estimate how many nucleated cells each sample contained. Sequence reads were collapsed and filtered to measure the absolute abundance of every unique TCRbeta CDR3 rearrangement. For each sample, productive Simpson clonality was calculated as the square root of Simpson's diversity index across productive rearrangements. Drawn from immuneACCESS, this table holds only the in-frame rearrangements with V and J called that TCRdb kept. Clones are partly lost; checked studies trace under half to an unresolved V gene and leave the rest unexplained. V and J calls and clone size are given by that table; D and trimming were obtained from the DNA. The sample data list about 240,000 clones, and around 81% of these were observed just once. The top ten clones comprise roughly 1.9% of the sample.

The sequencing sample was made of peripheral blood. This receptor chain uses TRBV7-6 and TRBJ2-1, with 14 central nucleotides matching TRBD2. The TCR comes from a man aged 25-45 years who had recovered from COVID-19. This receptor carries the CDR3 CASSGGLAGVSSYNEQFF. The bases are TGTGCCAGCAGCGGGGGACTAGCGGGGGTTAGCTCCTACAATGAGCAGTTCTTC. Reference TRBV7-6 and TRBJ2-1 proteins supply the regions before and after the CDR3; the full variable domain is: GAGVSQSPRYKVTKRGQDVALRCDPISGHVSLYWYRQALGQGPEFLTYFNYEAQQDKSGLPNDRFSAERPEGSISTLTIQRTEQRDSAMYRCASSGGLAGVSSYNEQFFGPGTRLTVL.